The 13 T cell receptor beta chains presented below share a single source sample, sequenced in a study of identical twins. TCRdb passed the 5' RACE reads through MiXCR, listing each CDR3 protein once. The table has 500,000 or so distinct CDR3 sequences, under 25% seen once. The sample was also reused in another study, on T cells expressing NK-cell markers.

Sequencing was carried out using CD4+ T cells sorted from blood. The origin of the receptors is a woman between 18 and 30 years old in good health.

The V gene is TRBV20-1, the J gene TRBJ1-1; tentatively, D is TRBD1 (5 bases). There are 15 residues in the CDR3. V lost 3 bases, J lost 0 bases, and 14 bases lay in between. Germline V CDR1 and CDR2: DFQATT, SNEGSKA (reference sequence). CDR3 loop: CSASGPRGMNTEAFF. In DNA form, the CDR3 reads TGCAGTGCTAGCGGACCCCGGGGCATGAACACTGAAGCTTTCTTT.

This clonotype was seen more than once but under ten times. V and J are TRBV12-3 or TRBV12-4 and TRBJ1-5, with D maybe TRBD1 (5 bases). There are 14 residues in the CDR3. Trimming removed 7 bases at V and 6 bases at J, with 16 bases between. For the CDR3, the DNA is TGTGCCAGCAATAGGGGTACAATTCTTCAGCCCCAGCATTTT. Translation gives CASNRGTILQPQHF.

The gene calls are TRBV15 and TRBJ2-1; possibly TRBD2 for D (7 bases). With 2 bases removed from V and 7 bases from J, the gap between germline ends came to 21 bases. CDR3 length equals 17 residues. Germline V gene lookup returns CDR1 LNHNV and CDR2 YYDKDF (reference sequence). This CDR3 is CATSRRRGVGGDNEQFF. CDR3 nucleotides: TGTGCCACCAGCAGACGGCGTGGGGTAGGGGGGGATAATGAGCAGTTCTTC.

This clonotype was picked up many times. The genes are TRBV12-3 or TRBV12-4 and TRBJ2-2, with a tentative D call TRBD2 (6 bases). V lost 6 bases to trimming and J lost 7 bases, with 12 bases between them. The length of the CDR3 is 13 residues. The CDR3: CASRTSLHGELFF. The CDR3 nucleotides are TGTGCCAGCAGGACTAGTCTCCACGGGGAGCTGTTTTTT.

This clonotype was observed a few times. This chain links TRBV7-9 with TRBJ1-2; possibly TRBD1 for D (5 bases). In germline, CDR1 is SEHNR, CDR2 FQNEAQ (reference sequence). V lost 3 bases, J lost 3 bases, and 8 bases lay in between. The CDR3 covers 13 residues. Here the CDR3 DNA reads TGTGCCAGCAGCTTCGGGGCAGACTATGGCTACACCTTC. Its translation: CASSFGADYGYTF. The variable domain in full, with the rest retrieved from reference TRBV7-9 and TRBJ1-2, is DTGVSQNPRHKITKRGQNVTFRCDPISEHNRLYWYRQTLGQGPEFLTYFQNEAQLEKSRLLSDRFSAERPKGSFSTLEIQRTEQGDSAMYLCASSFGADYGYTFGSGTRLTVV.

The gene calls are TRBV6-1 and TRBJ2-2; the D gene could be TRBD1 or TRBD2 (5 bases each). The CDR3 is made up of 13 amino acids. Trimming stripped 11 bases from V and 5 bases from J, with 15 bases between. The germline V gene encodes CDR1 MNHNS and CDR2 SASEGT. The CDR3 loop reads CAARGYLTGELFF. In DNA, the CDR3 is TGTGCCGCTCGGGGCTACCTGACCGGGGAGCTGTTTTTT.

At least ten counts were recorded for this clonotype. The V gene is TRBV20-1, the J gene TRBJ2-1, with 8 bases aligning to TRBD2. This CDR3 has 12 residues. Germline loops: CDR1 DFQATT, CDR2 SNEGSKA (reference sequence). V trimming: 3 bases; J trimming: 12 bases; junction bases outside the gene matches: 7. CDR3 residues: CSASLREGRQFF. The CDR3 DNA reads TGCAGTGCTAGTCTTCGGGAGGGTCGGCAGTTCTTC.

In this sample, this clonotype turned up many times. The rearrangement links TRBV2 to TRBJ1-1; D gene ambiguous. CDR1 and CDR2 from the germline V gene are SNHLY and FYNNEI. V gave up 6 bases and J gave up 0 bases, with 8 bases separating them. The CDR3 contains 13 residues. The CDR3 loop is CASSAQVNTEAFF. For the CDR3, the DNA is TGTGCCAGCAGCGCCCAAGTGAACACTGAAGCTTTCTTT. The full variable domain, in which reference TRBV2 and TRBJ1-1 provide the parts outside the CDR3, is EPEVTQTPSHQVTQMGQEVILRCVPISNHLYFYWYRQILGQKVEFLVSFYNNEISEKSEIFDDQFSVERPDGSNFTLKIRSTKLEDSAMYFCASSAQVNTEAFFGQGTRLTVV.

The chain recombines TRBV5-1 with TRBJ1-1; D might be TRBD1 (6 bases). Trimming took 6 bases from V and 4 from J, leaving 13 bases between them. CDR1 is SGHRS and CDR2 is YFSETQ in the germline V gene. This CDR3 region has 13 residues. The CDR3 here is CASTRDTATEAFF. CDR3 sequence (DNA): TGCGCCAGCACCCGGGACACAGCCACTGAAGCTTTCTTT.

The CDR3 loop reads CASSQGGLFTLHF. CDR3 DNA: TGCGCCAGCAGTCAAGGAGGGTTATTCACCCTCCACTTT. The chain uses TRBV23-1 and TRBJ1-6; D is unclear. TRBV23-1 is an ORF for which the function is uncertain. V dropped 2 bases and J dropped 14 bases, with 13 bases sitting between them. This CDR3 comprises 13 residues.

The rearrangement links TRBV29-1 to TRBJ2-3; D unclear. V shed 2 bases and J shed 9 bases, with 9 bases lying between them. Germline CDR1 SQVTM, CDR2 ANQGSEA. The CDR3 extends over 11 amino acids. The CDR3 is CSVEIQATQYF. The CDR3 region has the DNA TGCAGCGTTGAAATTCAGGCCACGCAGTATTTT.

This clonotype turned up a few times. The chain joins TRBV20-1 to TRBJ2-1, with 8 bases matching TRBD2. V lost 0 bases and J lost 0; bases outside the gene matches: 4. Germline loops: CDR1 DFQATT, CDR2 SNEGSKA (reference sequence). The CDR3 extends over 16 amino acids. The CDR3 DNA sequence: TGCAGTGCTAGAGATAGCGGGAACTACTCCTACAATGAGCAGTTCTTC. Protein: CSARDSGNYSYNEQFF.

The rearrangement uses TRBV12-3 or TRBV12-4 and TRBJ1-1; no reliable D call. The V end lost 6 bases, the J end lost 10 bases, and 12 bases lay between the germline ends. The CDR3 has 11 residues. The CDR3 nucleotides are TGTGCCAGCAGCTTCGGAGTGGGAGCTTTCTTT. It specifies CASSFGVGAFF.